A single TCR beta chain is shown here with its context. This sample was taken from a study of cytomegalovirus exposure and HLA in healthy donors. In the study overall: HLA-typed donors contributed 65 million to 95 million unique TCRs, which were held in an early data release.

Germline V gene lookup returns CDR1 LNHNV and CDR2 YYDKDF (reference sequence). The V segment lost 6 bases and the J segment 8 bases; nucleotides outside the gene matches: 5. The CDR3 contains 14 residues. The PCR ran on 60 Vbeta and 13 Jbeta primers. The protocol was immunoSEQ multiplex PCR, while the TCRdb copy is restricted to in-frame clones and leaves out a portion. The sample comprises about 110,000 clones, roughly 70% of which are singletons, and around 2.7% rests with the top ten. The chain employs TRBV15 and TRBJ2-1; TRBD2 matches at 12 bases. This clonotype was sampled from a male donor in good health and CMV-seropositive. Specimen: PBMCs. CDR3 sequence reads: CATRTSGGLDEQFF. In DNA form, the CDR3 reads TGTGCCACCAGAACTAGCGGGGGGCTGGATGAGCAGTTCTTC.